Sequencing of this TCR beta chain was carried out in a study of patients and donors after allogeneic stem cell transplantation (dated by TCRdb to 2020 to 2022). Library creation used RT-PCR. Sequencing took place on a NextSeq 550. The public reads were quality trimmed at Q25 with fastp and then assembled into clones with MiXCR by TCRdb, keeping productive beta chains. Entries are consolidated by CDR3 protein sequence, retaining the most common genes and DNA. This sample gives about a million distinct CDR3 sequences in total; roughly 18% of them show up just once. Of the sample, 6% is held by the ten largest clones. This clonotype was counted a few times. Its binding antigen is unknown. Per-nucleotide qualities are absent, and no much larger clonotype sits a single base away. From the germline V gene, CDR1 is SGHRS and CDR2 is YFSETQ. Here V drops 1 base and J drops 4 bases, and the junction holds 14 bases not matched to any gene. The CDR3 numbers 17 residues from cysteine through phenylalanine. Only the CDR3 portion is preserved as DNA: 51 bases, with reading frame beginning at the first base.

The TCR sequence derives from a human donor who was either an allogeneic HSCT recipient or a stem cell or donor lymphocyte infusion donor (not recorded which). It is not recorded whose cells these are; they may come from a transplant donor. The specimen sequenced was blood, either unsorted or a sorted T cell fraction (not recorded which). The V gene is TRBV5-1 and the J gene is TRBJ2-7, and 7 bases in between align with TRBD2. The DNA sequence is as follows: TGCGCCAGCAGCTTGTCAGGGAAAGGCCTGGGAGGGTACGAGCAGTACTTC. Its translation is CASSLSGKGLGGYEQYF. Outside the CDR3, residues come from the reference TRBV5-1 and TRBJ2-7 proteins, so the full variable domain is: KAGVTQTPRYLIKTRGQQVTLSCSPISGHRSVSWYQQTPGQGLQFLFEYFSETQRNKGNFPGRFSGRQFSNSRSEMNVSTLELGDSALYLCASSLSGKGLGGYEQYFGPGTRLTVT.